A single sample gave rise to the 15 T cell receptor beta chains below, sequenced in a study of blood T cells in healthy people across ages. Through a sample-barcoded 5' primer and a J-beta primer mix, a second PCR was run for 7 to 11 cycles. TCRdb ran MiXCR on the 5' RACE reads and lists one entry per CDR3 protein. The table includes 950,000 to 1,200,000 distinct CDR3 sequences, under 40% detected once. The sample taken for sequencing was blood. The receptors shown here come from a young man in good health.

The rearrangement uses TRBV4-1 and TRBJ1-1, with unresolved D. The CDR3 runs to 13 residues. Germline assignment: CDR1 MGHRA and CDR2 YSYEKL. V dropped 0 bases and J dropped 8 bases, with 10 bases sitting between them. The CDR3 region is CASSQDGSGEAFF. The CDR3 DNA reads as TGCGCCAGCAGCCAAGATGGCAGTGGGGAAGCTTTCTTT.

To note about this clonotype: The germline gene is not matched at one end of the junction; a read error may be the cause. This chain uses TRBV7-2 with TRBJ1-2; D possibly corresponds to TRBD1 (6 bases). Germline V lookup: CDR1 SGHTA, CDR2 FQGNSA. The length of the CDR3 is 13 residues. The chain's CDR3 is CAGSYREYDGYTF. CDR3 DNA sequence: TGTGCCGGCAGCTACAGGGAATATGATGGCTACACCTTC.

The V call is TRBV9, the J call TRBJ2-1; tentative D call: TRBD2 (5 bases). The CDR3 extends over 12 amino acids. The germline V gene has CDR1 SGDLS and CDR2 YYNGEE. Deletions cut 3 bases from V and 6 bases from J, with 7 bases between. The CDR3 DNA reads TGTGCCAGCAGCGCCGAGGGCAATGAGCAGTTCTTC. Residues: CASSAEGNEQFF.

The chain links TRBV6-5 to TRBJ1-2, with no clear D. V lost 6 bases, J lost 6 bases, and 14 bases lay in between. CDR1 and CDR2 (germline): MNHEY, SVGAGI. The CDR3 contains 13 residues. The CDR3 coding sequence is TGTGCCAGCAGCCCACCTGCCAGAGATGGCTACACCTTC. It yields the protein CASSPPARDGYTF.

This clonotype has more than one count but fewer than ten. This rearrangement joins TRBV4-1 to TRBJ2-4, with TRBD2 identical over 8 bases. Gene TRBJ2-5 matches the end of the DNA better, so the J call may be wrong. Germline values: CDR1 MGHRA, CDR2 YSYEKL. The CDR3 runs to 17 residues. CDR3 sequence reads: CASSQDSFSGARETQYF. The DNA for the CDR3 is TGCGCCAGCAGCCAAGACTCCTTTAGCGGGGCGAGGGAGACCCAGTACTTC.

This clonotype was seen a few times. This chain uses TRBV25-1 with TRBJ1-2, with D maybe TRBD1 (6 bases). CDR3 length equals 14 residues. The V gene lost 4 bases and the J gene lost 8 bases, with 17 bases spanning the gap. Germline V gene data show CDR1 as MGHDK and CDR2 as SYGVNS. This CDR3 reads CASSVAGDLGGYTF. The CDR3 bases are TGTGCCAGCAGTGTAGCAGGGGATTTGGGCGGCTACACCTTC.

This sequence joins TRBV5-1 and TRBJ2-5, with 12 bases identical to TRBD1. CDR1 is SGHRS and CDR2 is YFSETQ in the germline V gene. The junction had 3 bases not matched to a gene; V was cut back by 3 bases and J by 3 bases. The CDR3 is 15 amino acids. The chain's CDR3 is CASSSGQGAEETQYF. The CDR3 coding sequence is TGCGCCAGCAGCTCGGGACAGGGGGCGGAAGAGACCCAGTACTTC. The complete variable domain, with remaining parts taken from reference TRBV5-1 and TRBJ2-5, reads KAGVTQTPRYLIKTRGQQVTLSCSPISGHRSVSWYQQTPGQGLQFLFEYFSETQRNKGNFPGRFSGRQFSNSRSEMNVSTLELGDSALYLCASSSGQGAEETQYFGPGTRLLVL.

This clonotype showed up just a few times. The chain carries TRBV6-1 and TRBJ2-2; 7 nucleotides align to TRBD1. Germline V gene lookup returns CDR1 MNHNS and CDR2 SASEGT. This CDR3 region has 15 residues. V shed 11 bases, J shed 0 bases, and the junction held 9 bases outside the gene matches. CDR3 sequence (DNA): TGTGCCGAGAGCTCCGGGACAGCGAACACCGGGGAGCTGTTTTTT. It is translated as CAESSGTANTGELFF.

This chain links TRBV12-3 or TRBV12-4 with TRBJ2-1, with unresolved D. V lost 7 bases, J lost 2 bases, and 12 bases lay in between. The CDR3 is made up of 14 amino acids. The CDR3 sequence: CASIRGAAYNEQFF. For the CDR3, the DNA is TGTGCCAGCATACGCGGAGCCGCCTACAATGAGCAGTTCTTC.

This chain connects TRBV27 to TRBJ2-7; D might be TRBD1 (6 bases). The germline CDR1 and CDR2 sequences are MNHEY and SMNVEV (reference sequence). Trimming stripped 8 bases from V and 4 bases from J, with 15 bases between. The CDR3 length is 13 residues. Here the CDR3 DNA reads TGTGCCAGCGGTCTTAGCAGGGGATACGAGCAGTACTTC. Translation gives CASGLSRGYEQYF.

This clonotype was picked up a small number of times. DNA for the CDR3: TGCGCCAGCGGAGGTTCCGGGACAGGGATCACCGGGGAGCTGTTTTTT. It codes for CASGGSGTGITGELFF. The chain links TRBV5-1 to TRBJ2-2; 9 positions agree with TRBD1. CDR1 and CDR2 from the germline V gene are SGHRS and YFSETQ. V shed 7 bases and J 4 bases; nucleotides not matched to a gene: 11. The CDR3 is 16 amino acids.

V is TRBV20-1 and J is TRBJ2-7; 7 nucleotides agree with TRBD1. Trimming at V came to 0 bases and at J to 3 bases, leaving 5 bases not matched to a gene. This CDR3 is built from 14 residues. Germline CDR1 reads DFQATT; CDR2 reads SNEGSKA (reference sequence). Here the CDR3 DNA reads TGCAGTGCTAGAGACGCACGACAGGGCTACGAGCAGTACTTC. It translates to CSARDARQGYEQYF.

V gene TRBV5-1 combines with J gene TRBJ2-2, with no clear D. The CDR3 extends over 16 amino acids. CDR1 is SGHRS, CDR2 YFSETQ, per germline. The V end was cut by 6 bases, the J end by 0 bases, with 15 bases between. The CDR3 reads CASNPSRVANTGELFF. The CDR3 nucleotides are TGCGCCAGCAACCCCAGCCGGGTAGCGAACACCGGGGAGCTGTTTTTT.

This clonotype showed up just a few times. The V and J genes are TRBV20-1 and TRBJ2-1; TRBD2 aligns across 10 bases. Losses at the gene ends were 0 bases for V and 4 bases for J; bases not matched to a gene: 3. Germline loops: CDR1 DFQATT, CDR2 SNEGSKA (reference sequence). CDR3 length: 15 residues. For the CDR3, the DNA is TGCAGTGCTAGAGATCAGCGGGGGGGTTACAATGAGCAGTTCTTC. It yields the protein CSARDQRGGYNEQFF.

The J gene is TRBJ1-4, the V gene TRBV29-1; a weak D match, TRBD1 (5 bases). Germline lookup yields CDR1 SQVTM and CDR2 ANQGSEA. This CDR3 has 13 residues. V shed 6 bases and J shed 4 bases, with 12 bases lying between them. The CDR3, as DNA: TGCAGCGTCCGGGACGGCGGTAATGAAAAACTGTTTTTT. This codes for CSVRDGGNEKLFF.